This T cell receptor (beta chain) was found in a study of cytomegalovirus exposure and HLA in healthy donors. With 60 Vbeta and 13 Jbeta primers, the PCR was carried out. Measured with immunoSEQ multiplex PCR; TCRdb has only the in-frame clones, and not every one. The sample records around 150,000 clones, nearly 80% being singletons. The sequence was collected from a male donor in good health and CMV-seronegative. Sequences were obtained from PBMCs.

CDR3 residues: CASSLGQGSGTEAFF. The CDR3 DNA reads TGCGCCAGCAGCCTTGGACAGGGTAGTGGGACTGAAGCTTTCTTT. V is TRBV5-1 and J is TRBJ1-1; 8 bases are shared with TRBD1. CDR3 length: 15 residues. CDR1 and CDR2 from the germline V gene are SGHRS and YFSETQ. The J segment lost 5 bases and the V segment lost 4 bases, leaving 10 bases of the junction unmatched.